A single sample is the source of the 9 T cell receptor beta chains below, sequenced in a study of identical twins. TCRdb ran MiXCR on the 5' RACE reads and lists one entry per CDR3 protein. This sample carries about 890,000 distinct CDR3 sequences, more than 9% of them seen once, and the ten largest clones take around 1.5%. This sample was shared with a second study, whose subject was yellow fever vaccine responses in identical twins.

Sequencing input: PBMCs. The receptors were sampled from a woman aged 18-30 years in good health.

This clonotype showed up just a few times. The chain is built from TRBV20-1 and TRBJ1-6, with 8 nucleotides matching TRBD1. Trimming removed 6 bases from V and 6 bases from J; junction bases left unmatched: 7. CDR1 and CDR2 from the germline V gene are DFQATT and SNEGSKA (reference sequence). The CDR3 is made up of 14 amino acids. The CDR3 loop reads CSAGQGAGNSPLHF. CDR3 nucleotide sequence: TGCAGTGCCGGTCAGGGGGCAGGTAATTCACCCCTCCACTTT.

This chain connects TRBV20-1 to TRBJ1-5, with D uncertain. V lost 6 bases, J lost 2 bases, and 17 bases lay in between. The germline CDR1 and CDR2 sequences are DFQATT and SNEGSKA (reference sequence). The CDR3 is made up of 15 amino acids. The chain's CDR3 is CSALMAGWGNQPQHF. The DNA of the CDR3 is TGCAGTGCCCTCATGGCGGGGTGGGGCAATCAGCCCCAGCATTTT.

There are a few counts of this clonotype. CDR3 sequence (DNA): TGTGCCACCAGCAGAGATCAGGGGAATGGCTACACCTTC. This sequence encodes CATSRDQGNGYTF. The genes are TRBV15 and TRBJ1-2; perhaps TRBD1 as D (6 bases). Germline V gene lookup returns CDR1 LNHNV and CDR2 YYDKDF (reference sequence). The V end was cut by 0 bases, the J end by 6 bases, with 8 bases between. The CDR3 length is 13 residues. Supplemented by reference TRBV15 and TRBJ1-2, the full variable domain reads DAMVIQNPRYQVTQFGKPVTLSCSQTLNHNVMYWYQQKSSQAPKLLFHYYDKDFNNEADTPDNFQSRRPNTSFCFLDIRSPGLGDTAMYLCATSRDQGNGYTFGSGTRLTVV.

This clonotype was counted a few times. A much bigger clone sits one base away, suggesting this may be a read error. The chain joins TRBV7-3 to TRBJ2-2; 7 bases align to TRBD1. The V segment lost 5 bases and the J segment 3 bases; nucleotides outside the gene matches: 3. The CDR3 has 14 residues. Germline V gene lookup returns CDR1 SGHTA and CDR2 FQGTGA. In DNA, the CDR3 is TGTGCCAGCAGCCATGACAGGGACACCGGGGAGCTGTTTTTT. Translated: CASSHDRDTGELFF. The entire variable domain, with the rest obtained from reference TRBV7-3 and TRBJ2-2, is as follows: GAGVSQTPSNKVTEKGKYVELRCDPISGHTALYWYRQSLGQGPEFLIYFQGTGAADDSGLPNDRFFAVRPEGSVSTLKIQRTERGDSAVYLCASSHDRDTGELFFGEGSRLTVL.

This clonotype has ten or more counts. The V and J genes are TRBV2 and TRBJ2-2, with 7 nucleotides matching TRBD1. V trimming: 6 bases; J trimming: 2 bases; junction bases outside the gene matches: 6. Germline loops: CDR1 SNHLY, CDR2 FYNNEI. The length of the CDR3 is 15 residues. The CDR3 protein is CASRATGSNTGELFF. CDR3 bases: TGTGCCAGCAGGGCGACAGGGTCCAACACCGGGGAGCTGTTTTTT. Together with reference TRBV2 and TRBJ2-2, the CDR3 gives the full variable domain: EPEVTQTPSHQVTQMGQEVILRCVPISNHLYFYWYRQILGQKVEFLVSFYNNEISEKSEIFDDQFSVERPDGSNFTLKIRSTKLEDSAMYFCASRATGSNTGELFFGEGSRLTVL.

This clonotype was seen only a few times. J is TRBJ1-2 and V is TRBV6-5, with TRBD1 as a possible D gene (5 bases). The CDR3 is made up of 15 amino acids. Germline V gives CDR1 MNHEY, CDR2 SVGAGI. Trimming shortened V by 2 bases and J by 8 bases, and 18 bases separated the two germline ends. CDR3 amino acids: CASSYISDGGSGYTF. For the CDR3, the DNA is TGTGCCAGCAGTTACATTAGTGACGGGGGATCCGGCTACACCTTC.

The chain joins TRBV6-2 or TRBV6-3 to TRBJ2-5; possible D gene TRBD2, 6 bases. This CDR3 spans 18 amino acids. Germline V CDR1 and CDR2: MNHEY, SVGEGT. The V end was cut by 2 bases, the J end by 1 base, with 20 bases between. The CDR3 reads CASSYPVGTATFQETQYF. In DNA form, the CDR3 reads TGTGCCAGCAGTTACCCGGTGGGGACTGCGACATTCCAAGAGACCCAGTACTTC.

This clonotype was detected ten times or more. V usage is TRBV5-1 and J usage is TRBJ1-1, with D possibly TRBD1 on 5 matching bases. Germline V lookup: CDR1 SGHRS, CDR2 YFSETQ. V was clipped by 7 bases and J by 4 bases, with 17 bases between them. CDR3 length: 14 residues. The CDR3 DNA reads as TGCGCCAGCGGAAGGGGAAATGGAGGCACTGAAGCTTTCTTT. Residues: CASGRGNGGTEAFF.

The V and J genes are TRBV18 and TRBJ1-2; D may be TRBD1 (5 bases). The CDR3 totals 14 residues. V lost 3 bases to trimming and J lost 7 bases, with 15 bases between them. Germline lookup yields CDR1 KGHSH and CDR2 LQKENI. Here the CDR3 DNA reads TGTGCCAGCTCACCGGACATCGGACCACTTGGCTACACCTTC. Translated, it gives CASSPDIGPLGYTF.